The clone carrying this T cell receptor beta chain has only a few counts. Antigen specificity is unknown. TCR beta cDNA libraries had unique molecular identifiers. Researchers reported around 510,000 cDNA molecules coming from roughly 0.93 to 9.6 million T cells. Using its own MiXCR run on the PCR reads, TCRdb lists one record per CDR3 protein. The top ten clones hold over 4.5% of a sample with about 770,000 distinct CDR3 sequences, about 43% of them seen once. The entry originates in a study of post-analysis software for immune sequencing data. The length of the CDR3 is 13 residues. CDR1 and CDR2 from the germline V gene are SQVTM and ANQGSEA. V lost 6 bases, J lost 5 bases, and 5 bases stayed unmatched. Study-wide results and caveats: F measure grouped same-batch samples tightly together. Patients showed TRBV5-6, TRBV5-1 and TRBV20-1 among five TRBV segments more frequent than in controls. Comparison with controls showed significantly lower normalized Chao1 diversity in multiple sclerosis patients.

This TCR came from a girl aged 10 to 17 with multiple sclerosis. The gene calls are TRBV29-1 and TRBJ1-5, with 9 bases matching TRBD1. The specimen was blood. The DNA for the CDR3 is TGCAGCGTCCGCGACAGGGGGGATCAGCCCCAGCATTTT. This codes for CSVRDRGDQPQHF.